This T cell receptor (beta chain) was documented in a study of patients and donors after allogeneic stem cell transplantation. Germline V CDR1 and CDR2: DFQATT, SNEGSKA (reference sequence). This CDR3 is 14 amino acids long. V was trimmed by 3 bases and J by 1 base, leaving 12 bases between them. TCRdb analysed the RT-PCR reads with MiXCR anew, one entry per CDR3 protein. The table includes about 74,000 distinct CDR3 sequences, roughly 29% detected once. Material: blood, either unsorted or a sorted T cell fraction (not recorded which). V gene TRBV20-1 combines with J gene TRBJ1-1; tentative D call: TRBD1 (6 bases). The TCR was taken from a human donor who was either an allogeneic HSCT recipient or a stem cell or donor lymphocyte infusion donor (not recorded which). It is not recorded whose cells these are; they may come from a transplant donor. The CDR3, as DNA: TGCAGTGCTAGGCCGGGACATCAGAACACTGAAGCTTTCTTT. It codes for CSARPGHQNTEAFF.